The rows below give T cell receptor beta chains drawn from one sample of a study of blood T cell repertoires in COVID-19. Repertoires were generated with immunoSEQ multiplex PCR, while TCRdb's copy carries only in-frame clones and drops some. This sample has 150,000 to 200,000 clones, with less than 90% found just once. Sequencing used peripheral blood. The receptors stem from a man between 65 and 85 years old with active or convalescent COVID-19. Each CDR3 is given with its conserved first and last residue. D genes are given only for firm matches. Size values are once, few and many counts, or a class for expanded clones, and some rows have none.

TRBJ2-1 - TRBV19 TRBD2 TGTGCCGTCTCCCCCAGCGGGAGGGCCAATGAGCAGTTCTTC CAVSPSGRANEQFF
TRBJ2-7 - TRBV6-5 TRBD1 TGTGCCAGCAAATCGACAGGGGGCTACAACGAGCAGTACTTC CASKSTGGYNEQYF
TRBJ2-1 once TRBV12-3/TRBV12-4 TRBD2 TGTGCCAGCAGTTTAGTCGGGGGGAATGAGCAGTTCTTC CASSLVGGNEQFF
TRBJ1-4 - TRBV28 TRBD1 TGTGCCAGCAGTCTCCGGACAGGGGGCAGCCCTAATGAAAAACTGTTTTTT CASSLRTGGSPNEKLFF
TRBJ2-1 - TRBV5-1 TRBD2 TGCGCCAGCAGGGGAATTAGCGGGAGACTGGTACCCAATGAGCAGTTCTTC CASRGISGRLVPNEQFF
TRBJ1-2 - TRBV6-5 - TGTGCCAGCAGCCCCAGGAGGGTCTATGGCTACACCTTC CASSPRRVYGYTF
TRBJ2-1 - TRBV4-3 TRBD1 TGCGCCAGCAGCCCCAGCCGAGGGGGCGAGCAGTTCTTC CASSPSRGGEQFF
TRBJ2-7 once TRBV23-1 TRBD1 TGCGCCAGCGAAAGGACAGGAAGCACCTACGAGCAGTACTTC CASERTGSTYEQYF
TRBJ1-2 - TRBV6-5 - TGTGCCAGCACCCACGGGAGTCCCCCTCTCTATGGCTACACCTTC CASTHGSPPLYGYTF
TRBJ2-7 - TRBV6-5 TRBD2 TGTGCCAGCAGCCGCGGGGCTAGCGGGGGCTACGAGCAGTACTTC CASSRGASGGYEQYF
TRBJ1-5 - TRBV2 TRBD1 TGTGCCAGCAGAGTGGGACAGGCTAGCAATCAGCCCCAGCATTTT CASRVGQASNQPQHF
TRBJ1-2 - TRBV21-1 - TGTGCCAGCAGCAAAGGGGCGCACCCTCATCCGCCCTATGGCTACACCTTC CASSKGAHPHPPYGYTF
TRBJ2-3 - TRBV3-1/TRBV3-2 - TGTGCCAGCAGCCAAGGCCCACTAAACACAGATACGCAGTATTTT CASSQGPLNTDTQYF
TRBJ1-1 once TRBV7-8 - TGTGCCAGCAGCCCAGGGATCTCTGAAGCTTTCTTT CASSPGISEAFF
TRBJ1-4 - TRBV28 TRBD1 TGTGCCAGCAGTGGGGACAGGGGTAATGAAAAACTGTTTTTT CASSGDRGNEKLFF
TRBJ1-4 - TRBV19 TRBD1 TGTGCCAGTAGTATGGGACAGGAGCCAACTAATGAAAAACTGTTTTTT CASSMGQEPTNEKLFF
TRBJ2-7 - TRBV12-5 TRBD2 TGTGCTAGTGGTAAAGCGGGACGAGTCTACGAGCAGTACTTC CASGKAGRVYEQYF
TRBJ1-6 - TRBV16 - TGTGCCAGCAGCCAATTTGGCAGGCAGAGCTCCTATAATTCACCCCTCCACTTT CASSQFGRQSSYNSPLHF
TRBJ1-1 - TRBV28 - TGTGCCAGCAGTTTATTTTCCTCTTCGAGGGCAGCTTTCTTT CASSLFSSSRAAFF
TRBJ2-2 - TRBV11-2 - TGTGCCAGCAGCTCCCTCAGGACAGCCAACACCGGGGAGCTGTTTTTT CASSSLRTANTGELFF
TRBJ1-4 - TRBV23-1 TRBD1 TGCGCCAGCAGTCCCCCTGGACAGGTCACTAATGAAAAACTGTTTTTT CASSPPGQVTNEKLFF
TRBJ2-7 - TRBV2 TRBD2 TGTGCCAGCAGCGCGAGACTAGCGGGAGGAGTTAAGCAGTACTTC CASSARLAGGVKQYF
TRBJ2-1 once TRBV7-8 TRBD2 TGTGCCAGCAGCCCCCTGGGGGTAGCGGGTTACAATGAGCAGTTCTTC CASSPLGVAGYNEQFF
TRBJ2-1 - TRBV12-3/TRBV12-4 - TGTGCCAGCAGTCCTTCCGGGGTGTATGAGCAGTTCTTC CASSPSGVYEQFF
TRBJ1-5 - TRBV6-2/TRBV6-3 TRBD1 TGTGCCAGCAGCAAGGGACAGAGAGGTAACAATCAGCCCCAGCATTTT CASSKGQRGNNQPQHF
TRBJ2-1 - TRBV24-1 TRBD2 TGTGCCACCAGTGATCAAGGGACTAGCGGGAGTGTGAGGACTTACAATGAGCAGTTCTTC CATSDQGTSGSVRTYNEQFF
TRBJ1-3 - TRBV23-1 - TGCGCCAGCAGTCAATCGTTGGAGGCCGGCGGAATCACCATATATTTT CASSQSLEAGGITIYF
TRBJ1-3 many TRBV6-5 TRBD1 TGTGCCAGCAGTCGACAGGGCCCTGGAAACACCATATATTTT CASSRQGPGNTIYF
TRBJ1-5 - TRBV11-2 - TGTGCCAGCAGCCTAGCTCGGTATCAGCCCCAGCATTTT CASSLARYQPQHF
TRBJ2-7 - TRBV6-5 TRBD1 TGTGCCAGCAGTCGCCGGGACAGGGTTCGGGAGCAGTACTTC CASSRRDRVREQYF
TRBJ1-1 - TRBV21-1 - TGTGCCAGCAGCAAAACAACTTTCCAGCGCAGGGGCCCTAAATTGAACACTGAAGCTTTCTTT CASSKTTFQRRGPKLNTEAFF
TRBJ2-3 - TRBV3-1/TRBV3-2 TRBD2 TGTGCCAGCAGCCCCTTGAGCGGGGGGGCCGGCACAGATACGCAGTATTTT CASSPLSGGAGTDTQYF
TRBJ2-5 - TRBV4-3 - TGCGCCAGCAGCCAAGATGTGGCAGGGTTTGAGACCCAGTACTTC CASSQDVAGFETQYF